What follows are 3 T cell receptor beta chains derived from one specimen sequenced in a study of OX40 agonist ivuxolimab in advanced cancers. The table came from immunoSEQ multiplex PCR; TCRdb's copy has only in-frame clones and leaves some out. The sample records tens of thousands of clones, roughly 88% being singletons. The sample was CD4+ or CD8+ T cells sorted from blood, taken in a trial of the OX40 agonist ivuxolimab. These receptors came from an adult with an advanced solid tumor such as melanoma, head and neck, liver or kidney cancer.

The chain recombines TRBV18 with TRBJ1-1, with TRBD1 as a possible D gene (6 bases). The V gene lost 2 bases and the J gene lost 1 base, with 8 bases spanning the gap. This CDR3 region has 14 residues. CDR1 and CDR2 (germline): KGHSH, LQKENI. This CDR3 reads CASSPRQANTEAFF. The CDR3, as DNA: TGTGCCAGCTCACCAAGACAGGCGAACACTGAAGCTTTCTTT. Complete variable domain (other parts from reference TRBV18 and TRBJ1-1): NAGVMQNPRHLVRRRGQEARLRCSPMKGHSHVYWYRQLPEEGLKFMVYLQKENIIDESGMPKERFSAEFPKEGPSILRIQQVVRGDSAAYFCASSPRQANTEAFFGQGTRLTVV.

J is TRBJ2-3 and V is TRBV5-1; TRBD1 aligns across 7 bases. Germline CDR1 SGHRS, CDR2 YFSETQ. CDR3 length equals 16 residues. Unmatched junction bases numbered 6, after V lost 2 bases and J lost 0 bases. Written as DNA, the CDR3 is TGCGCCAGCAGCTTCGGGACAGCAGATAGCACAGATACGCAGTATTTT. As protein: CASSFGTADSTDTQYF.

The chain couples TRBV27 to TRBJ1-4; 10 nucleotides line up with TRBD1. This CDR3 is built from 17 residues. CDR1 is MNHEY, CDR2 SMNVEV, per germline (reference sequence). Unmatched junction bases numbered 10, after V lost 7 bases and J lost 2 bases. The CDR3 loop is CASTTRQGALTNEKLFF. CDR3 bases: TGTGCCAGCACCACAAGACAGGGGGCGCTTACTAATGAAAAACTGTTTTTT.